Shown below are 8 T cell receptor beta chains from a single sample sequenced in a study of CD4 T cells in relation to SARS-CoV-2 and coronaviruses. Which antigens these TCRs recognize remains unknown. The unexposed donors gave CD4+ T cells in about 2010-2019, prior to COVID-19. After ten to eleven days of culture, CD4+ T cells were isolated. Assay used: immunoSEQ multiplex PCR; TCRdb lists only in-frame clones, some missing. The sample has around 21,000 clones; about three fifths are singletons. Sequenced: CD4+ T cells from PBMCs, cultured in vitro. These receptor sequences come from a human donor in good health.

V usage is TRBV7-2 and J usage is TRBJ2-7, with D perhaps matching TRBD1 or TRBD2 (6 bases each). There are 15 residues in the CDR3. Trimming took 3 bases from V and 4 from J, leaving 16 bases between them. Germline V gene sequence: CDR1 SGHTA, CDR2 FQGNSA. The CDR3 loop is CASSFWGASSYEQYF. The CDR3 DNA sequence: TGTGCCAGCAGCTTTTGGGGGGCTTCTTCGTACGAGCAGTACTTC.

In this sample, this clone turned up once. The genes are TRBV7-8 and TRBJ1-6; 7 bases are shared with TRBD1. J lost 5 bases, V lost 4 bases, and 5 bases had no gene match. CDR1 is SGHVS, CDR2 FQNEAQ, per germline. CDR3 size: 15 residues. The CDR3 DNA reads TGTGCCAGCAGCTACCGGGACAGCAATAATTCACCCCTCCACTTT. This translates into CASSYRDSNNSPLHF.

The CDR3 DNA is TGTGCCAGCAGCTTAAGGACAGCTCAAGAGACCCAGTACTTC. Translation gives CASSLRTAQETQYF. This rearrangement joins TRBV5-4 to TRBJ2-5; the D gene is possibly TRBD1 (6 bases). The V gene lost 2 bases and the J gene lost 2 bases, with 10 bases spanning the gap. Germline loops: CDR1 SGHNT, CDR2 YYREEE (reference sequence). The CDR3 sequence is 14 residues long. Supplemented by reference TRBV5-4 and TRBJ2-5, the full variable domain reads ETGVTQSPTHLIKTRGQQVTLRCSSQSGHNTVSWYQQALGQGPQFIFQYYREEENGRGNFPPRFSGLQFPNYSSELNVNALELDDSALYLCASSLRTAQETQYFGPGTRLLVL.

The chain is built from TRBV2 and TRBJ1-5; D unclear. Trimming removed 1 base at V and 6 bases at J, with 13 bases between. In germline, CDR1 is SNHLY, CDR2 FYNNEI. The CDR3 runs to 15 residues. The CDR3 region is CASSEVSGVGQPQHF. The CDR3 nucleotides read TGTGCCAGCAGTGAAGTGTCTGGGGTTGGTCAGCCCCAGCATTTT.

The chain is built from TRBV27 and TRBJ2-7, with D unresolved. CDR1 is MNHEY, CDR2 SMNVEV, per germline (reference sequence). The CDR3 contains 13 residues. Trimming took 5 bases from V and 6 from J, leaving 14 bases between them. The CDR3 is CASSQQGRTEQYF. In nucleotides, the CDR3 is TGTGCCAGCAGTCAGCAAGGGCGTACCGAGCAGTACTTC.

This clone was detected a few times. The gene calls are TRBV7-3 and TRBJ1-1; the D is unclear. Germline assignment: CDR1 SGHTA and CDR2 FQGTGA. CDR3 length equals 13 residues. V shed 0 bases and J shed 1 base, with 3 bases lying between them. This CDR3 reads CASSLTQNTEAFF. Written as DNA, the CDR3 is TGTGCCAGCAGCTTAACGCAGAACACTGAAGCTTTCTTT.

The chain uses TRBV9 and TRBJ2-2; D unclear. V was cut by 7 bases and J by 5 bases, with 12 bases left in between. The length of the CDR3 is 13 residues. Germline V gene lookup returns CDR1 SGDLS and CDR2 YYNGEE. CDR3 region: CASGPTVTGELFF. DNA for the CDR3: TGTGCCAGCGGCCCGACGGTGACCGGGGAGCTGTTTTTT.

This clone has just a few counts. The chain employs TRBV3-1 (or the pseudogene TRBV3-2) and TRBJ2-2; D gene uncertain. V lost 4 bases, J lost 8 bases, and 14 bases lay in between. The germline CDR1 and CDR2 sequences are LGHDT and YNNKEL (reference sequence). The CDR3 spans 14 residues. CDR3: CASSRYEVPGELFF. The CDR3 bases are TGTGCCAGCAGCCGGTATGAGGTACCGGGGGAGCTGTTTTTT.